Listed here are 5 T cell receptor beta chains from one sample, sequenced in a study of blood T cell repertoires in COVID-19. The table came from immunoSEQ multiplex PCR; TCRdb's copy has only in-frame clones and leaves some out. The sample includes roughly 57,000 clones, 60% to 85% of them seen just once. The sequenced sample consisted of peripheral blood. The source is a man aged 30 to 39 with COVID-19, enrolled during active disease.

CDR3 in amino acids: CASSLGNSGRGEKLFF. The CDR3 bases are TGTGCCAGCAGCTTAGGGAACTCCGGGCGAGGGGAAAAACTGTTTTTT. The chain uses TRBV7-8 and TRBJ1-4; D gene ambiguous. V was pared by 1 base and J by 8 bases, with 17 bases between. CDR3 length: 16 residues. Germline V CDR1 and CDR2: SGHVS, FQNEAQ.

A single count supports this clone. The rearrangement links TRBV15 to TRBJ2-2; 13 nucleotides align to TRBD2. CDR1 is LNHNV, CDR2 YYDKDF, per germline (reference sequence). This CDR3 has 20 residues. Trimming cost V 3 bases and J 6 bases; bases outside gene matches: 16. This CDR3 is CATSRPKGLAGAGPPGELFF. The CDR3 bases are TGTGCCACCAGCAGGCCTAAAGGACTAGCGGGGGCGGGCCCCCCCGGGGAGCTGTTTTTT.

The V and J genes are TRBV6-2 or TRBV6-3 and TRBJ2-5; 12 bases fit TRBD2. Losses at the gene ends were 6 bases for V and 2 bases for J; bases not matched to a gene: 10. CDR3 length: 17 amino acids. CDR1 and CDR2 (germline): MNHEY, SVGEGT. DNA of the CDR3: TGTGCCAGCAGCCTCCAAGGACTAGCGGGACTACAAGAGACCCAGTACTTC. Protein sequence: CASSLQGLAGLQETQYF.

This clone has only one observation. The CDR3 DNA sequence: TGTGCCAGCAGCTCGACACTAGAAACCGGGGAGCTGTTTTTT. Residues: CASSSTLETGELFF. The chain combines TRBV7-9 with TRBJ2-2; possibly TRBD2 for D (5 bases). Looked up from germline, CDR1 is SEHNR and CDR2 is FQNEAQ (reference sequence). Trimming pared 4 bases from V and 5 bases from J, leaving 11 bases between. The CDR3 has 14 residues.

The chain uses TRBV7-9 and TRBJ1-2; 7 bases align to TRBD1. After removal of 5 bases from V and 7 bases from J, the junction contained 10 bases not matched to a gene. The CDR3 loop spans 14 amino acids. Germline-derived CDR1 and CDR2 are SEHNR and FQNEAQ (reference sequence). CDR3 DNA sequence: TGTGCCAGCAGCATGGCCAGGGGGGTAGGTGGCTACACCTTC. Its translation: CASSMARGVGGYTF.